This entry lists 25 T cell receptor beta chains sequenced from one sample in a study of cytotoxic CD8 clonotypes in ibrutinib-treated CLL. Profiled with immunoSEQ multiplex PCR; TCRdb holds only in-frame clones, not every one. The sample contains about 180,000 clones, approximately 84% of which appear only once. The source material was PBMCs, sampled after 24 months of ibrutinib treatment. These receptors all stem from a human donor with chronic lymphocytic leukemia.

This rearrangement joins TRBV7-2 to TRBJ2-5, with D maybe TRBD1 (5 bases). The V gene lost 0 bases and the J gene lost 4 bases, with 15 bases spanning the gap. The CDR3 runs to 16 residues. Germline V gene lookup returns CDR1 SGHTA and CDR2 FQGNSA. The CDR3 region has the DNA TGTGCCAGCAGCTTAGCGGGAATCAGGGTGGGAGAGACCCAGTACTTC. Amino acid sequence: CASSLAGIRVGETQYF.

The gene calls are TRBV4-1 and TRBJ2-4; 9 bases align to TRBD1. Trimming took 4 bases from V and 15 from J; bases not matched to a gene: 13. The CDR3 extends over 14 amino acids. Looked up from germline, CDR1 is MGHRA and CDR2 is YSYEKL. CDR3 sequence: CASSPPKQGAKRYF. The CDR3 DNA sequence: TGCGCCAGCAGCCCCCCAAAACAGGGGGCGAAAAGGTACTTC.

This rearrangement joins TRBV28 to TRBJ2-7; D unclear. The germline gives CDR1 MDHEN, CDR2 SYDVKM. The CDR3 is made up of 12 amino acids. V was shortened by 3 bases and J by 4 bases, with 7 bases between the two germline ends. CDR3 loop: CASSLEGYEQYF. The DNA of the CDR3 is TGTGCCAGCAGTTTGGAAGGGTACGAGCAGTACTTC.

This sequence joins TRBV10-2 and TRBJ2-1; 7 nucleotides line up with TRBD1. Germline CDR1 is WSHSY and CDR2 is SAAADI. V was pared by 2 bases and J by 3 bases, with 7 bases of the junction left unmatched. This CDR3 region has 16 residues. CDR3 DNA sequence: TGCGCCAGCAGTGAGAGTACAGGGGCAGGCTACAATGAGCAGTTCTTC. Translated: CASSESTGAGYNEQFF.

V usage is TRBV4-2 and J usage is TRBJ1-2; D not resolved. V was cut by 0 bases and J by 1 base, with 12 bases left in between. The CDR3 contains 16 residues. Germline-derived CDR1 and CDR2 are LGHNA and YNFKEQ. CDR3 in DNA: TGTGCCAGCAGCCAAGAAGGGCTGGGTATTAACTATGGCTACACCTTC. It specifies CASSQEGLGINYGYTF.

V is TRBV7-9 and J is TRBJ1-1, with unresolved D. Germline V gives CDR1 SEHNR, CDR2 FQNEAQ (reference sequence). CDR3 size: 15 residues. V was trimmed by 4 bases and J by 0 bases, leaving 12 bases between them. The CDR3 loop is CASSSFSVMNTEAFF. The CDR3 DNA reads TGTGCCAGCAGCTCATTCTCGGTTATGAACACTGAAGCTTTCTTT. The full variable domain, completed using reference TRBV7-9 and TRBJ1-1, is DTGVSQNPRHKITKRGQNVTFRCDPISEHNRLYWYRQTLGQGPEFLTYFQNEAQLEKSRLLSDRFSAERPKGSFSTLEIQRTEQGDSAMYLCASSSFSVMNTEAFFGQGTRLTVV.

The chain carries TRBV7-9 and TRBJ2-7, with unresolved D. Germline CDR1 SEHNR, CDR2 FQNEAQ (reference sequence). The CDR3 has 14 residues. V lost 5 bases and J 5 bases, leaving 16 bases between the germline ends. CDR3 coding DNA: TGTGCCAGCAGCCCCGGATACCGTGGGGACGAGCAGTACTTC. Its translation is CASSPGYRGDEQYF.

The chain couples TRBV19 to TRBJ1-2, with D perhaps matching TRBD1 (6 bases). The length of the CDR3 is 15 residues. V lost 1 base, J lost 0 bases, and 9 bases lay in between. CDR1 and CDR2 from the germline V gene are LNHDA and SQIVND (reference sequence). The CDR3 DNA reads TGTGCCAGTAGTATAGTCAGGGGAACTAACTATGGCTACACCTTC. This codes for CASSIVRGTNYGYTF. The variable domain in full, with the rest retrieved from reference TRBV19 and TRBJ1-2, is DGGITQSPKYLFRKEGQNVTLSCEQNLNHDAMYWYRQDPGQGLRLIYYSQIVNDFQKGDIAEGYSVSREKKESFPLTVTSAQKNPTAFYLCASSIVRGTNYGYTFGSGTRLTVV.

Only a few counts were recorded for this clone. Here the CDR3 reads CASSTPPGGEAFF. CDR3 bases: TGTGCCAGCAGTACCCCCCCCGGGGGTGAAGCTTTCTTT. V gene TRBV6-5 combines with J gene TRBJ1-1, with D possibly TRBD1 on 5 matching bases. V shed 5 bases and J shed 7 bases, with 14 bases lying between them. Per germline, CDR1 MNHEY and CDR2 SVGAGI. This CDR3 has 13 amino acids.

The chain links TRBV5-4 to TRBJ2-3, with D unclear. Germline CDR1 SGHNT, CDR2 YYREEE (reference sequence). V lost 0 bases and J lost 2, with 4 bases in between. CDR3 length: 13 amino acids. The CDR3 sequence is CASSLAVTDTQYF. The CDR3 bases are TGTGCCAGCAGCTTGGCGGTCACAGATACGCAGTATTTT. Full variable domain (missing parts from reference TRBV5-4 and TRBJ2-3): ETGVTQSPTHLIKTRGQQVTLRCSSQSGHNTVSWYQQALGQGPQFIFQYYREEENGRGNFPPRFSGLQFPNYSSELNVNALELDDSALYLCASSLAVTDTQYFGPGTRLTVL.

The CDR3 spells CASTSGEKLFF. The CDR3 region has the DNA TGTGCCAGCACGAGTGGGGAAAAACTGTTTTTT. V usage is TRBV2 and J usage is TRBJ1-4, with D unresolved. Germline assignment: CDR1 SNHLY and CDR2 FYNNEI. This CDR3 spans 11 amino acids. V was cut by 7 bases and J by 8 bases, with 8 bases left in between.

This clone was found once. The chain joins TRBV28 to TRBJ2-1, with 8 bases lining up with TRBD2. The CDR3 has 17 amino acids. Germline V CDR1 and CDR2: MDHEN, SYDVKM. V gave up 3 bases and J gave up 3 bases; unmatched junction bases: 10. The CDR3 DNA is TGTGCCAGCAGTTTCCGGCGGGGACTAGTTTACTACAATGAGCAGTTCTTC. As protein: CASSFRRGLVYYNEQFF. Full variable domain (outside the CDR3, taken from reference TRBV28 and TRBJ2-1): DVKVTQSSRYLVKRTGEKVFLECVQDMDHENMFWYRQDPGLGLRLIYFSYDVKMKEKGDIPEGYSVSREKKERFSLILESASTNQTSMYLCASSFRRGLVYYNEQFFGPGTRLTVL.

The rearrangement uses TRBV7-2 and TRBJ1-6, with 7 bases identical to TRBD1. Trimming took 1 base from V and 10 from J; bases not matched to a gene: 7. The CDR3 runs 15 residues. CDR1 is SGHTA and CDR2 is FQGNSA in the germline V gene. The CDR3 reads CASSLVEGATSPLHF. CDR3 DNA sequence: TGTGCCAGCAGCTTAGTGGAGGGGGCGACCTCACCCCTCCACTTT.

The chain recombines TRBV6-1 with TRBJ2-2, with 11 bases that match TRBD2. From germline, CDR1 is MNHNS and CDR2 SASEGT. This CDR3 is 15 amino acids long. Trimming took 9 bases from V and 5 from J; bases not matched to a gene: 8. The CDR3 bases are TGTGCCAGTACAACTAGCGGGAGTGGAACCGGGGAGCTGTTTTTT. This encodes CASTTSGSGTGELFF.

The CDR3 DNA reads as TGTGCCACCAACTCACAGGGGGCGACTTATGGCTACACCTTC. It yields the protein CATNSQGATYGYTF. The chain couples TRBV19 to TRBJ1-2; 9 bases map to TRBD1. V lost 10 bases, J lost 5 bases, and 11 bases stayed unmatched. This CDR3 is built from 14 residues. Germline V lookup: CDR1 LNHDA, CDR2 SQIVND (reference sequence). The complete variable domain, with remaining parts taken from reference TRBV19 and TRBJ1-2, reads DGGITQSPKYLFRKEGQNVTLSCEQNLNHDAMYWYRQDPGQGLRLIYYSQIVNDFQKGDIAEGYSVSREKKESFPLTVTSAQKNPTAFYLCATNSQGATYGYTFGSGTRLTVV.

This chain uses TRBV27 with TRBJ2-3; D gene uncertain. V dropped 4 bases and J dropped 0 bases, with 11 bases sitting between them. Germline V gives CDR1 MNHEY, CDR2 SMNVEV (reference sequence). CDR3 length: 15 amino acids. For the CDR3, the DNA is TGTGCCAGCAGTTCCGGGCCTCCTAGCACAGATACGCAGTATTTT. Amino acids: CASSSGPPSTDTQYF.

This chain links TRBV27 with TRBJ1-1; possible D gene TRBD1, 5 bases. CDR3 length equals 13 residues. The germline V gene has CDR1 MNHEY and CDR2 SMNVEV (reference sequence). Trimming stripped 6 bases from V and 0 bases from J, with 8 bases between. The CDR3, as DNA: TGTGCCAGCAGAGACAGACTGAACACTGAAGCTTTCTTT. It encodes CASRDRLNTEAFF.

The rearrangement uses TRBV28 and TRBJ2-5, with 12 bases lining up with TRBD2. The junction had 9 bases not matched to a gene; V was cut back by 6 bases and J by 7 bases. The CDR3 has 15 residues. The V gene's germline CDR1 is MDHEN and CDR2 SYDVKM. In DNA, the CDR3 is TGTGCCAGCAGCAAAGGGACTAGCGGGCGTGTGACCCAGTACTTC. Its protein is CASSKGTSGRVTQYF. Filled out from reference TRBV28 and TRBJ2-5, the complete variable domain reads DVKVTQSSRYLVKRTGEKVFLECVQDMDHENMFWYRQDPGLGLRLIYFSYDVKMKEKGDIPEGYSVSREKKERFSLILESASTNQTSMYLCASSKGTSGRVTQYFGPGTRLLVL.

This rearrangement joins TRBV7-6 to TRBJ2-7; D may be TRBD1 (6 bases). The V gene's germline CDR1 is SGHVS and CDR2 FNYEAQ. Trimming took 5 bases from V and 3 from J, leaving 11 bases between them. The CDR3 has 13 residues. CDR3 in amino acids: CASSPTGYYEQYF. In DNA form, the CDR3 reads TGTGCCAGCAGCCCCACAGGGTACTACGAGCAGTACTTC.

The gene calls are TRBV18 and TRBJ2-7; no clear D. This CDR3 is 14 amino acids long. Trimming took off 3 bases at V and 1 base at J, with 10 bases between the two ends. The germline CDR1 and CDR2 sequences are KGHSH and LQKENI. The DNA of the CDR3 is TGTGCCAGCTCACCCCGTACAGTTTCCTACGAGCAGTACTTC. Translated: CASSPRTVSYEQYF.

The chain joins TRBV11-2 to TRBJ2-7, with 9 bases lining up with TRBD1. The length of the CDR3 is 12 residues. In germline, CDR1 is SGHAT, CDR2 FQNNGV. V was pared by 6 bases and J by 6 bases, with 3 bases of the junction left unmatched. For the CDR3, the DNA is TGTGCCAGCAGTCCGACAGGGGGCGAGCAGTACTTC. It codes for CASSPTGGEQYF.

This clone was observed a few times. V usage is TRBV7-9 and J usage is TRBJ1-5; the D is unclear. Per germline, CDR1 SEHNR and CDR2 FQNEAQ (reference sequence). V lost 6 bases and J lost 3, with 6 bases in between. The CDR3 is 12 residues long. CDR3 nucleotides: TGTGCCAGCAGAACTAACAATCAGCCCCAGCATTTT. Its protein product is CASRTNNQPQHF.

The chain couples TRBV6-5 to TRBJ1-1; 9 nucleotides match TRBD1. CDR1 is MNHEY, CDR2 SVGAGI, per germline. The CDR3 has 15 amino acids. After removal of 6 bases from V and 1 base from J, the junction contained 6 bases not matched to a gene. Here the CDR3 reads CASRLPGQGNTEAFF. The DNA for the CDR3 is TGTGCCAGCAGGCTGCCGGGACAGGGGAACACTGAAGCTTTCTTT.

The chain couples TRBV6-5 to TRBJ1-6; D is unclear. The CDR3 contains 13 residues. V gave up 4 bases and J gave up 4 bases, with 5 bases separating them. CDR1 and CDR2 from the germline V gene are MNHEY and SVGAGI. The CDR3 nucleotides are TGTGCCAGCAGTTTGGATTATAATTCACCCCTCCACTTT. Residues: CASSLDYNSPLHF.

CDR3 loop: CASSLSVNYGYTF. The CDR3 region has the DNA TGTGCCAGCAGTTTATCGGTTAACTATGGCTACACCTTC. This chain connects TRBV6-6 to TRBJ1-2, with D hard to call. CDR1 MNHNY and CDR2 SVGAGI come from the germline V gene (reference sequence). The V gene lost 4 bases and the J gene lost 1 base, with 7 bases spanning the gap. The CDR3 has 13 residues.